This T cell receptor (beta chain) was obtained from a study of CD8+ T cells in alopecia areata (dated by TCRdb to 2017 to 2018). Study-wide context: Treated patients were enrolled in an open-label pilot trial of oral tofacitinib at 5 to 10 mg twice daily for moderate-to-severe alopecia areata. Patients received tofacitinib for 6 to 18 months and were then followed off drug for 6 months to check for delayed response and recurrence. Biopsies were taken from tofacitinib-treated patients at baseline and at 4 and 24 weeks of treatment, and a later scalp biopsy was taken in several of the tofacitinib-treated patients. Disease severity in treated patients was measured with the SALT score, which quantifies the percentage of affected scalp surface area. To study T cell clonal expansion in alopecia areata, the researchers applied high-throughput TCRbeta sequencing to both the C3H/HeJ mouse model and human patients. immunoSEQ multiplex PCR using 35 Vbeta forward primers and 13 Jbeta reverse primers was used to amplify TCRbeta CDR3 regions. RNA was obtained with the PAXgene miRNA kit for fixed scalp, the miRNeasy kit for PBMCs, and the RNeasy kit for mouse skin. On the human side, TCRbeta sequencing was run on scalp tissue and on sorted CD4+ and CD8+ peripheral blood T cells from healthy controls and from alopecia areata patients with either patchy or totalis/universalis disease. Scalp clonality was compared among normal scalp (n=4), patchy alopecia areata scalp (n=8), and alopecia totalis/universalis scalp (n=8). Study-wide findings and limitations: Scalp clonality and the number of expanded CD8+ clones among the top 100 scalp clones were significantly decreased by tofacitinib. During tofacitinib treatment, many expanded lesional clones stuck around in both scalp and blood, and this persistence may partly explain why relapse happens after treatment is stopped. Higher clonality and more expanded CD8+ clones were observed in lesional scalp than in normal scalp, particularly in alopecia totalis/universalis, a finding suggestive of antigenic drive. Shared TCR sequences between patients were less evident than in mice, which may be partly attributable to HLA diversity in the patient population. Scalp TCR repertoire analysis is complicated because resident alphabeta T cells in normal human skin are also sequenced, whereas mouse skin is dominated by gammadelta T cells. The treated cohort was small, with a single nonresponder, so links between baseline CD8+ expansion and response need larger studies.

The junction carries 9 bases between V and J, which are trimmed by 0 bases and 0 bases respectively. CDR1 and CDR2 are drawn from the germline V gene: MGHRA, YSYEKL. Reading from cysteine to phenylalanine, the CDR3 counts 16 amino acids. Solely the CDR3 DNA is kept, with 48 bases framed from the first base. Note on this clone: This clone's antigen is unknown. Base-call qualities are not available, and no considerably larger clone is one nucleotide away.

The method was the immunoSEQ multiplex PCR assay. For TCR sequencing, RNA was extracted from every sample and reverse transcribed into cDNA to serve as template. SuperScript III was used to make first-strand cDNA, primed with a 2:1 mix of oligo-dT and random hexamers. Amplification bias was assessed with a synthetic immune receptor repertoire, and residual bias was removed computationally. As for the original processing: Raw reads were preprocessed to remove errors, and CDR3 was defined according to IMGT conventions as the region from the conserved cysteine to phenylalanine. Clonality was computed as 1 minus the Shannon entropy, with the entropy normalized by log2 of the number of productive unique TCRs. Scalp TCRbeta sequences were cross-referenced with sorted blood CD4 and CD8 repertoires so that the CD4 or CD8 identity of scalp clones could be inferred. Imported from immuneACCESS, the table was reduced by TCRdb to in-frame sequences with V and J called. These copies leave out some clones; in studies compared against another copy, an unresolved V gene accounts for under half, and the cause of the remainder is not known. The V and J calls and clone size were taken over from that table, and D and trimming were inferred from the DNA. The sample includes some 88,000 clones, with roughly 45% observed a single time. The leading ten clones occupy roughly 18% of the sample.

The sample's time point, from its label and the paper: 20 to 30 weeks on oral tofacitinib. The sample's treatment or condition label, in plain terms: oral pan-JAK inhibitor, 5-10 mg twice daily. Peripheral blood and lesional scalp punch biopsies were obtained from patients with alopecia areata. After PBMCs were isolated by density centrifugation and stained for CD3, CD4 and CD8, a FACSAria was used to sort CD4+ and CD8+ T cells. The rearrangement combines TRBV4-1 with TRBJ2-1; the D gene is unclear. The sequencing here drew on CD8+ T cells sorted from blood, taken at week 24, from a patient treated with tofacitinib. This sequence originates from a human donor with alopecia areata. The CDR3 protein is CASSQEAESSYNEQFF. The DNA sequence is as follows: TGCGCCAGCAGCCAAGAGGCGGAGAGCTCCTACAATGAGCAGTTCTTC.